Below are 10 T cell receptor beta chains sequenced from a single sample in a study of shared clonotypes between healthy human individuals. Some clones are missing from TCRdb's copy, which holds only in-frame ones; the method was immunoSEQ multiplex PCR. Found here are some 480,000 clones, about 80% of them singletons; the top ten hold more than 10%. Sequences were obtained from PBMCs. The receptor set was obtained from a woman aged 40 to 49 in good health. Some clones in this sample may be carry-over from other donors' samples.

V gene TRBV29-1 combines with J gene TRBJ2-2; the match to TRBD1 covers 8 bases. The junction had 4 bases not matched to a gene; V was cut back by 4 bases and J by 9 bases. Germline CDR1 and CDR2: SQVTM and ANQGSEA. The CDR3 extends over 12 amino acids. The CDR3 DNA reads TGCAGCGTTGGCTCAGGGGGCTGGGAGCTGTTTTTT. Protein: CSVGSGGWELFF.

J is TRBJ1-1 and V is TRBV5-1; the D gene is possibly TRBD1 (6 bases). The CDR3 contains 14 residues. CDR1 SGHRS and CDR2 YFSETQ come from the germline V gene. Between the trimmed V and J ends, which lost 4 bases and 3 bases, there was a span of 13 bases. In nucleotides, the CDR3 is TGCGCCAGCAGCCCCGGCGGGGGCTACACTGAAGCTTTCTTT. Its protein is CASSPGGGYTEAFF.

This rearrangement joins TRBV28 to TRBJ1-1; D is possibly TRBD1 (6 bases). The V and J ends lost 7 bases and 4 bases respectively, with 16 bases between them. Germline V gene sequence: CDR1 MDHEN, CDR2 SYDVKM. The CDR3 sequence is 14 residues long. The CDR3 is CASKMGGEVTEAFF. In DNA form, the CDR3 reads TGTGCCAGCAAGATGGGGGGCGAAGTCACTGAAGCTTTCTTT.

This rearrangement joins TRBV29-1 to TRBJ2-7, with D tentatively TRBD1 or TRBD2 (5 bases each). The V gene lost 7 bases and the J gene lost 6 bases, with 19 bases spanning the gap. Germline CDR1 reads SQVTM; CDR2 reads ANQGSEA. This CDR3 spans 13 amino acids. In nucleotides, the CDR3 is TGCAGCGCTGCTGGGGCCGGGGACGGCGAGCAGTACTTC. Protein sequence: CSAAGAGDGEQYF.

As concerns this clone: The junction departs from germline at one end; a sequencing error may be responsible. V and J are TRBV5-1 and TRBJ1-1; D might be TRBD1 (6 bases). CDR1 and CDR2 from the germline V gene are SGHRS and YFSETQ. The CDR3 loop spans 15 amino acids. CDR3 sequence: CASSLSGAVNTEASF. The CDR3 nucleotides are TGCGCCAGCAGCTTATCGGGGGCGGTAAACACTGAAGCTTCCTTT.

The gene calls are TRBV19 and TRBJ1-5, with D perhaps TRBD1 (6 bases). Deletions cut 6 bases from V and 5 bases from J, with 11 bases between. The CDR3 consists of 13 residues. CDR1 LNHDA and CDR2 SQIVND come from the germline V gene (reference sequence). For the CDR3, the DNA is TGTGCCAGTAGGGCGAGGGGGGATCAGCCCCAGCATTTT. It yields the protein CASRARGDQPQHF.

The chain carries TRBV28 and TRBJ1-5; no clear D gene. This CDR3 is built from 14 residues. Germline CDR1 reads MDHEN; CDR2 reads SYDVKM. Trimming took 8 bases from V and 0 from J, leaving 11 bases between them. In nucleotides, the CDR3 is TGTGCCAGCGTAGAAAGTTATAGCAATCAGCCCCAGCATTTT. It encodes CASVESYSNQPQHF.

This chain joins TRBV19 and TRBJ2-2; D gene uncertain. Germline CDR1 LNHDA, CDR2 SQIVND (reference sequence). With 7 bases removed from V and 3 bases from J, the gap between germline ends came to 12 bases. CDR3 size: 14 residues. The chain's CDR3 is CASNPTWHTGELFF. The CDR3 bases are TGTGCCAGTAACCCGACGTGGCACACCGGGGAGCTGTTTTTT.

J is TRBJ1-2 and V is TRBV6-1, with D perhaps TRBD1 (6 bases). The CDR3 loop spans 15 amino acids. Germline V gene data show CDR1 as MNHNS and CDR2 as SASEGT. Deletions cut 1 base from V and 0 bases from J, with 9 bases between. In nucleotides, the CDR3 is TGTGCCAGCAGTGAAGTAGACAGGCCTAACTATGGCTACACCTTC. Its translation: CASSEVDRPNYGYTF.

The rearrangement joins TRBV7-9 to TRBJ2-3, with D perhaps assigned TRBD1 or TRBD2 (5 bases each). Germline CDR1 and CDR2: SEHNR and FQNEAQ (reference sequence). V lost 7 bases and J lost 0, with 11 bases in between. The CDR3 spans 14 residues. CDR3 sequence: CASIRGTSTDTQYF. In DNA, the CDR3 is TGTGCCAGCATCCGGGGCACTAGCACAGATACGCAGTATTTT.